This is a list of T cell receptor beta chains from one sample in a study of blood T cell repertoires in COVID-19. The method was immunoSEQ multiplex PCR; TCRdb's version includes in-frame clones alone and lacks a portion of them. The data contain about 250,000 clones, 81% of them seen just once; the ten biggest clones take up approximately 8.7%. What was sequenced was peripheral blood. These receptors all come from a woman older than 75 with acute or convalescent COVID-19. The CDR3 runs from the conserved cysteine through the conserved F or W. A D gene is named only where the DNA matches it firmly.

D: NA; V: TRBV19; CDR3: CASSIDRAAGNTIYF
D: NA; V: TRBV5-1; CDR3: CASSVPLDTSNNSPLHF
D: NA; V: TRBV19; CDR3: CASSMIRGGELFF
D: NA; V: TRBV6-1; CDR3: CASSEEPGFAEAFF
D: TRBD1; V: TRBV5-1; CDR3: CASSLDGTGYDTQYF
D: TRBD1; V: TRBV29-1; CDR3: CSVVRTGGYTEAFF
D: TRBD1; V: TRBV2; CDR3: CASSERRTGVEGTEAFF
D: NA; V: TRBV5-4; CDR3: CASSLVSVADTQYF
D: NA; V: TRBV3-1/TRBV3-2; CDR3: CASSQGLGGQPQHF
D: TRBD2; V: TRBV19; CDR3: CASTDRSTSGGTTQYF
D: NA; V: TRBV14; CDR3: CASSEDRLENSPLHF
D: TRBD2; V: TRBV11-1; CDR3: CASRSGREYEQYF
D: TRBD2; V: TRBV3-1/TRBV3-2; CDR3: CASSPRGGDTDTQYF
D: NA; V: TRBV30; CDR3: CAWTVGGGDEKLFF
D: NA; V: TRBV6-5; CDR3: CASSEARVSGYTF
D: NA; V: TRBV7-5; CDR3: CARSLARVPREMNYEQYF
D: NA; V: TRBV11-2; CDR3: CASSFGQRVYEQYF
D: TRBD1; V: TRBV10-3; CDR3: CAISPNKGANTEAFF